These T cell receptor beta chains were read from a single sample in a study of cytomegalovirus exposure and HLA in healthy donors. Clones were sequenced by immunoSEQ multiplex PCR, and TCRdb holds only the in-frame ones, with some missing. The profile shows 90,000 or so clones, around 77% of them singletons. The material sequenced was PBMCs. These receptor sequences come from a boy aged 10-17 years in good health and CMV-seronegative. Both conserved end residues are part of each CDR3. The D gene is left open where the match is weak. Rows may omit the clone size; those that give it use once, few, many or a size class.

TRBV30	TRBD1	NA	TRBJ1-5	CAWSPGTGKPQHF	TGTGCCTGGAGTCCCGGGACAGGGAAGCCCCAGCATTTT
TRBV30	NA	NA	TRBJ1-2	CAWRKQGGGYTF	TGTGCCTGGAGGAAACAGGGTGGTGGCTACACCTTC
TRBV18	TRBD1	NA	TRBJ2-7	CASSLGTGPYEQYF	TGTGCCAGCTCACTCGGGACAGGTCCTTACGAGCAGTACTTC
TRBV7-2	TRBD1	NA	TRBJ2-7	CASSYGTGALYEQYF	TGTGCCAGCAGCTACGGGACAGGAGCCCTCTACGAGCAGTACTTC
TRBV9	TRBD1	NA	TRBJ1-1	CASSERGRGTEAFF	TGTGCCAGCAGCGAGAGGGGGCGTGGCACTGAAGCTTTCTTT
TRBV19	TRBD1	NA	TRBJ1-2	CASQGDIYGYTF	TGTGCCAGTCAGGGGGATATCTATGGCTACACCTTC
TRBV6-5	TRBD1	NA	TRBJ1-6	CASSYRGPNSPLHF	TGTGCCAGCAGTTACAGGGGGCCTAATTCACCCCTCCACTTT
TRBV7-9	TRBD2	NA	TRBJ2-1	CASSLGASGSFSSYNEQFF	TGTGCCAGCAGCTTAGGCGCTAGCGGGAGTTTTAGCTCCTACAATGAGCAGTTCTTC
TRBV9	TRBD2	once	TRBJ2-7	CASSLTSGPYEQYF	TGTGCCAGCAGCCTTACTAGCGGACCCTACGAGCAGTACTTC
TRBV5-4	NA	NA	TRBJ2-3	CASSQAQPTSTDTQYF	TGTGCCAGCAGCCAAGCACAGCCAACTAGCACAGATACGCAGTATTTT
TRBV27	NA	once	TRBJ1-2	CASTRPGTNYGYTF	TGTGCCAGCACCCGACCGGGGACTAACTATGGCTACACCTTC
TRBV18	NA	once	TRBJ1-1	CASSSGRENTEAFF	TGTGCCAGCTCATCCGGACGGGAGAACACTGAAGCTTTCTTT
TRBV29-1	NA	once	TRBJ2-7	CSVDITGEEQYF	TGCAGCGTTGATATAACAGGAGAGGAGCAGTACTTC
TRBV6-5	NA	NA	TRBJ1-1	CASIEPGNTEAFF	TGTGCCAGCATTGAACCCGGGAACACTGAAGCTTTCTTT
TRBV6-5	NA	once	TRBJ1-1	CASSYSNRRNTEAFF	TGTGCCAGCAGTTACTCGAACAGGAGGAACACTGAAGCTTTCTTT
TRBV7-4	NA	NA	TRBJ2-1	CASSWRDPPNEQFF	TGTGCCAGCAGCTGGCGGGACCCCCCCAATGAGCAGTTCTTC
TRBV9	TRBD2	NA	TRBJ2-3	CASSGSGWDTDTQYF	TGTGCCAGCAGTGGTAGCGGGTGGGACACAGATACGCAGTATTTT
TRBV25-1	TRBD2	few	TRBJ2-3	CASSIERGVTDTQYF	TGTGCCAGCAGTATCGAGCGGGGGGTCACAGATACGCAGTATTTT
TRBV4-2	TRBD2	NA	TRBJ2-7	CASSQERAGDSYEQYF	TGTGCCAGCAGCCAAGAACGAGCGGGGGACTCTTACGAGCAGTACTTC
TRBV9	TRBD2	NA	TRBJ2-7	CASSAGGSSYEQYF	TGTGCCAGCAGCGCCGGGGGGAGCTCCTACGAGCAGTACTTC
TRBV10-3	NA	few	TRBJ1-2	CAISESAGKGRGYTF	TGTGCCATCAGTGAGTCGGCGGGAAAGGGCCGAGGCTACACCTTC
TRBV13	NA	NA	TRBJ2-5	CASSLVPGEETQYF	TGTGCCAGCAGCTTAGTCCCGGGGGAAGAGACCCAGTACTTC
TRBV5-8	TRBD1	NA	TRBJ1-1	CASSPGGGWDTEAFF	TGTGCCAGCAGCCCGGGAGGGGGCTGGGACACTGAAGCTTTCTTT
TRBV6-6	TRBD1	NA	TRBJ1-6	CASTIGRTGRSPLHF	TGTGCCAGCACCATCGGTAGGACAGGTCGTTCACCCCTCCACTTT
TRBV7-3	TRBD2	NA	TRBJ2-1	CASSLRRGDYNEQFF	TGTGCCAGCAGCTTAAGGCGGGGGGACTACAATGAGCAGTTCTTC
TRBV5-1	TRBD1	NA	TRBJ1-1	CASSLGTGDEFAAFF	TGCGCCAGCAGCTTGGGGACAGGGGATGAATTTGCAGCTTTCTTT
TRBV2	NA	NA	TRBJ1-1	CASSEADSGTKNTEAFF	TGTGCCAGCAGTGAAGCGGACTCCGGGACAAAGAACACTGAAGCTTTCTTT
TRBV5-1	NA	NA	TRBJ1-1	CASSLVSGNTEAFF	TGCGCCAGCAGCTTGGTTTCAGGGAACACTGAAGCTTTCTTT
TRBV28	NA	NA	TRBJ2-5	CASSLERTPGETQYF	TGTGCCAGCAGTTTGGAACGTACCCCAGGGGAGACCCAGTACTTC
TRBV10-3	NA	NA	TRBJ2-1	CAISEVNSYNEQFF	TGTGCCATCAGTGAGGTTAACTCCTACAATGAGCAGTTCTTC
TRBV27	NA	NA	TRBJ1-1	CASRRGNTEAFF	TGTGCCAGCAGAAGAGGCAACACTGAAGCTTTCTTT
TRBV11-2	TRBD1	NA	TRBJ1-4	CASSLNRDRGPPTNEKLFF	TGTGCCAGCAGCTTAAACCGGGACAGGGGGCCCCCAACTAATGAAAAACTGTTTTTT
TRBV27	TRBD1	NA	TRBJ2-3	CASSNTLRDRGRTTPPDTQYF	TGTGCCAGCAGTAACACGCTCCGGGACAGGGGGCGTACCACCCCTCCGGATACGCAGTATTTT